This paragraph reports one TCR beta chain. Its antigen remains unidentified. This sequence may be a read error, since a much larger clone differs from it by one base. The V gene's germline CDR1 is MNHNS and CDR2 SASEGT. This CDR3 spans 12 amino acids. Certain patients were not enrolled. These were patients with other autoimmune diseases, uncontrolled infections, pregnancy or lactation. The entry originates in a study of Graves' ophthalmopathy and Graves' hyperthyroidism. Study-wide points: Blood also carried most expanded thyroid clonotypes exceeding 0.001 frequency.

Investigators amplified TCR beta CDR3 regions from RNA transcripts. HTBI primers primed a first-round RT-PCR, and a second-round multiplex PCR followed. TCRdb ran MiXCR on the multiplex PCR reads and lists one entry per CDR3 protein. Of about 660,000 distinct CDR3 sequences listed, about 40% are singletons. The rearrangement uses TRBV6-1 and TRBJ1-2, with D perhaps matching TRBD1 (6 bases). Sequencing was carried out using peripheral blood. The clonotype was recovered from an adult man with Graves' ophthalmopathy. The CDR3 is CANSGQIWGYTF. The CDR3, as DNA: TGTGCCAACAGTGGACAGATTTGGGGCTACACCTTC.